This T cell receptor (beta chain) was sequenced for a study of cytomegalovirus exposure and HLA in healthy donors. CDR1 and CDR2 from the germline V gene are SGHRS and YFSETQ. The V and J ends lost 4 bases and 7 bases, in that order; junction bases with no gene match: 11. The CDR3 spans 15 residues. This clone was counted a single time. Its antigen is unknown. Study results and caveats: Later analysis associated a missense DCLRE1C variant with TCR beta V- and J-gene trimming.

The PCR ran on 60 Vbeta and 13 Jbeta primers. Assay: immunoSEQ multiplex PCR; the TCRdb copy retains only in-frame clones and omits some. Counted here are around 180,000 clones, more than 75% occurring once; the ten biggest clones make up more than 1.5%. The chain carries TRBV5-1 and TRBJ2-1; 7 bases match TRBD2. This receptor was taken from a woman aged 50 to 60 in good health and CMV-seronegative. The sequenced sample consisted of PBMCs. For the CDR3, the DNA is TGCGCCAGCAGCCTTACAGTGGCGGGAGCAAATGAGCAGTTCTTC. Translating it yields CASSLTVAGANEQFF.